This entry concerns a single T cell receptor beta chain. The sample belongs to a study of preoperative IRX-2 immunotherapy in early breast cancer. Germline V lookup: CDR1 MNHGY, CDR2 SAAAGT. Trimming at V came to 3 bases and at J to 2 bases, leaving 8 bases not matched to a gene. The CDR3 is 17 amino acids. This sample's treatment: preoperative locoregional IRX-2 cytokine immunotherapy. Some clones are missing from TCRdb's copy, which holds only in-frame ones; the method was immunoSEQ multiplex PCR. The sample holds 20,000 to 30,000 clones; roughly 75% are singletons and the top ten take around 7%. The chain uses TRBV6-8 and TRBJ2-1; 9 nucleotides line up with TRBD2. The receptor was isolated from a human donor with breast cancer. Sequencing used lymph node tissue, obtained after IRX-2 immunotherapy. The CDR3 region is CASSYRGLAPPYNEQFF. The CDR3, as DNA: TGTGCCAGCAGTTATCGGGGACTAGCCCCGCCCTACAATGAGCAGTTCTTC.